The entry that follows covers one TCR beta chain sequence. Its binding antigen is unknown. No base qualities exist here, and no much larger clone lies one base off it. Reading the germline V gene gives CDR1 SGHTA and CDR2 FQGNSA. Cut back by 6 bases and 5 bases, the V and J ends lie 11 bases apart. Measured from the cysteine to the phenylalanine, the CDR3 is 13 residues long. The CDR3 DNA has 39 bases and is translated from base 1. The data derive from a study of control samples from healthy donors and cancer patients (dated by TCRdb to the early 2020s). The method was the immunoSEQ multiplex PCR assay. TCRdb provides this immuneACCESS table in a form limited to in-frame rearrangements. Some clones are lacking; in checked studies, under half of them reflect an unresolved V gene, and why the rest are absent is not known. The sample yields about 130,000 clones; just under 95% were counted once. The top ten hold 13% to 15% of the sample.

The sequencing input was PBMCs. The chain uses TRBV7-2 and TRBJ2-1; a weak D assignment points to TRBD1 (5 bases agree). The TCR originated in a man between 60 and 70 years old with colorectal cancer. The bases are TGTGCCAGCAGTAGGGGCAGGGACAATGAGCAGTTCTTC. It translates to CASSRGRDNEQFF.